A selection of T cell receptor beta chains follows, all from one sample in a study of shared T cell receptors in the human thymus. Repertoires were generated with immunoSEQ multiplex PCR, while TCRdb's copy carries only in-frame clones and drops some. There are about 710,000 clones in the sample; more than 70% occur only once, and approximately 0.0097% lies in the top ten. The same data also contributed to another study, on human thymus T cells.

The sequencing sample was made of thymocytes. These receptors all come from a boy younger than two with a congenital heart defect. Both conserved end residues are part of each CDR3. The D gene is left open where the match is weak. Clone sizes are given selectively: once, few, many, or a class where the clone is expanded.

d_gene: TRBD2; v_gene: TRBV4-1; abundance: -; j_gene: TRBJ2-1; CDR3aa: CASSQGRGLAGLWFF; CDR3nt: TGCGCCAGCAGCCAAGGAAGGGGACTAGCGGGTTTGTGGTTCTTC
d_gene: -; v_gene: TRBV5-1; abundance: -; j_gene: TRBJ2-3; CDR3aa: CASSLAVLTSGTDTQYF; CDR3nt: TGCGCCAGCAGCTTGGCCGTCCTGACATCGGGCACAGATACGCAGTATTTT
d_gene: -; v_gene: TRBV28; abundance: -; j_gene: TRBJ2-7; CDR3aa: CASSSDRGLANYEQYF; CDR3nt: TGTGCCAGCAGCTCCGACAGGGGACTAGCAAACTACGAGCAGTACTTC
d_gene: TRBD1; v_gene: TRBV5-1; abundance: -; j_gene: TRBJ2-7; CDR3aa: CASSGGQGLGNEQYF; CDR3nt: TGCGCCAGCAGCGGGGGACAGGGGCTTGGAAACGAGCAGTACTTC
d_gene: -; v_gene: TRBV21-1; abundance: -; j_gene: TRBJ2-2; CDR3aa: CASSKVGSGTTRSPQDTGELFF; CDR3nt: -
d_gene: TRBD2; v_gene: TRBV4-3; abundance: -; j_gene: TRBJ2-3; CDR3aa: CASSQDSSASGSTDTQYF; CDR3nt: TGCGCCAGCAGCCAAGATTCTTCGGCTAGCGGGAGTACCGATACGCAGTATTTT
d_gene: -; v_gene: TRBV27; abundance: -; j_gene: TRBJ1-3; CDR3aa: CASSLRLSSGNTIYF; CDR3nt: TGTGCCAGCAGTTTGCGGCTTAGCTCTGGAAACACCATATATTTT
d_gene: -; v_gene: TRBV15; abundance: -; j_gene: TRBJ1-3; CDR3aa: CATSLRGSGNTIYF; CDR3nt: TGTGCCACCAGCCTCCGGGGATCAGGAAACACCATATATTTT
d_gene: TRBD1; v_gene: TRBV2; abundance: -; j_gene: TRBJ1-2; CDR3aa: CASRGPGDREANYGYTF; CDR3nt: TGTGCCAGCAGAGGCCCCGGAGACAGGGAAGCTAACTATGGCTACACCTTC
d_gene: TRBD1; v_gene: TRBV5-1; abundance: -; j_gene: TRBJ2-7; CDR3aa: CASSSSARGRTYEQYF; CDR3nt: TGCGCCAGCAGCTCCTCCGCCAGGGGGCGAACCTACGAGCAGTACTTC
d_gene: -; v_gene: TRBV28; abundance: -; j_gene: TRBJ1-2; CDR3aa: CASGGGIRTVVNYGYTF; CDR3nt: TGTGCCAGCGGGGGTGGTATTCGGACAGTCGTTAACTATGGCTACACCTTC
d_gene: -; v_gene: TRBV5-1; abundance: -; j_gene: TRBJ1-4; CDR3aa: CASSPDSLGEKLFF; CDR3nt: TGCGCCAGCAGCCCGGACAGCCTAGGGGAAAAACTGTTTTTT
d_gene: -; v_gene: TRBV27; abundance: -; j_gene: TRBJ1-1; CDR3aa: CASSFRTGTEAFF; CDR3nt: TGTGCCAGCAGTTTCCGTACAGGGACTGAAGCTTTCTTT
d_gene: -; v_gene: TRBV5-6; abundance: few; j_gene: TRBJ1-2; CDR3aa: CASSFRGGYTF; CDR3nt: TGTGCCAGCAGCTTTAGGGGCGGCTACACCTTC